This TCR beta chain was identified during a study of blood T cells in healthy people across ages. In the case of this clonotype: Its antigen is unidentified.

Those donating, healthy Caucasian individuals from Russia, were aged roughly 6 to 90. V lost 2 bases, J lost 2 bases, and 7 bases lay in between. Germline loops: CDR1 SGHAT, CDR2 FQNNGV. The CDR3 is made up of 14 amino acids. Study-wide points: Among T cells, TCR beta diversity per million cells dropped roughly linearly as age rose.

Then a second PCR, running about 6 to 11 cycles, was carried out with a sample-barcoded 5' primer and a J-beta primer mix. Each TCR beta cDNA got a 12-nucleotide random molecular identifier. TCRdb re-analysed the 5' RACE reads in MiXCR, keeping a single row per CDR3 protein. The sample yields about 1.6 million distinct CDR3 sequences, approximately 32% seen once. The sequencing input was blood. This sequence joins TRBV11-2 and TRBJ2-1, with unresolved D. The clonotype was recovered from a woman aged 25 to 39 in good health. The CDR3 bases are TGTGCCAGCAGCTTATATACAGCCTACAATGAGCAGTTCTTC. It codes for CASSLYTAYNEQFF.